This T cell receptor beta chain was sequenced during a study of cytomegalovirus exposure and HLA in healthy donors. Study at large: A prior study identified just under 120 million unique TCR beta sequences from 180 million or so T cells. Study-wide results and caveats: Associated with HLA alleles at 0.05 false discovery rate in a later analysis were 16,951 TCR beta sequences.

The PCR contained 60 Vbeta and 13 Jbeta primers. Profiled with immunoSEQ multiplex PCR; TCRdb holds only in-frame clones, not every one. The table includes around 140,000 clones, about 61% detected once. From germline, CDR1 is LGHNA and CDR2 YSLEER. Trimming cost V 2 bases and J 4 bases; bases outside gene matches: 7. The CDR3 length is 16 residues. A remark on this clone: The antigen is unknown.

Sequenced: PBMCs. This rearrangement joins TRBV4-3 to TRBJ2-1; 8 nucleotides align to TRBD1. The TCR was taken from a woman between 40 and 55 years old in good health and CMV-seronegative. The CDR3 region is CASSQTPGQAYNEQFF. CDR3 in DNA: TGCGCCAGCAGCCAAACCCCGGGACAGGCTTACAATGAGCAGTTCTTC.